Shown below are 22 T cell receptor beta chains from a single sample sequenced in a study of shared clonotypes between healthy human individuals. CD45RO-negative cells were positively selected for CCR7, leaving out terminally differentiated effector memory CD45RA+ cells. Only in-frame clones appear in the TCRdb table, and some are missing; sequencing was by immunoSEQ multiplex PCR. The sample comprises about 700,000 clones, approximately 90% of which are singletons, and approximately 24% rests with the top ten. The sequencing input was naive CD8+ T cells sorted from blood. The source of these receptors is a man between 25 and 39 years old in good health.

J is TRBJ2-2 and V is TRBV11-2; D not resolved. V lost 0 bases and J lost 2, with 4 bases in between. The CDR3 length is 14 residues. The germline gives CDR1 SGHAT, CDR2 FQNNGV. The CDR3 DNA reads as TGTGCCAGCAGCTTAGACAGAAACACCGGGGAGCTGTTTTTT. This translates into CASSLDRNTGELFF.

This chain links TRBV11-2 with TRBJ1-2; D is possibly TRBD1 (5 bases). Germline V gives CDR1 SGHAT, CDR2 FQNNGV. Between the trimmed V and J ends, which lost 5 bases and 8 bases, there was a span of 24 bases. This CDR3 contains 16 residues. The CDR3 DNA reads as TGTGCCAGCAGCGCCACCGGGACTTCCCCACCGGGGGGCTACACCTTC. Translating gives CASSATGTSPPGGYTF.

The gene calls are TRBV19 and TRBJ1-2, with a weak D call TRBD1 (5 bases). In germline, CDR1 is LNHDA, CDR2 SQIVND (reference sequence). CDR3 length equals 11 residues. Trimming shortened V by 9 bases and J by 7 bases, and 12 bases separated the two germline ends. The chain's CDR3 is CARPRVGGYTF. The CDR3 DNA is TGTGCCAGACCCAGGGTAGGTGGCTACACCTTC.

The rearrangement uses TRBV2 and TRBJ1-1; perhaps TRBD1 as D (5 bases). Trimming shortened V by 6 bases and J by 8 bases, and 13 bases separated the two germline ends. The CDR3 sequence is 12 residues long. Germline-derived CDR1 and CDR2 are SNHLY and FYNNEI. As DNA, the CDR3 is TGTGCCAGCAGCCTAAGGGACGGCGAAGCTTTCTTT. This codes for CASSLRDGEAFF. Based on the CDR3 plus reference TRBV2 and TRBJ1-1, the full variable domain is EPEVTQTPSHQVTQMGQEVILRCVPISNHLYFYWYRQILGQKVEFLVSFYNNEISEKSEIFDDQFSVERPDGSNFTLKIRSTKLEDSAMYFCASSLRDGEAFFGQGTRLTVV.

This chain links TRBV4-1 with TRBJ2-2, with TRBD2 matching 7 bases. V lost 4 bases and J lost 4; bases outside the gene matches: 9. CDR1 MGHRA and CDR2 YSYEKL come from the germline V gene. CDR3 size: 16 residues. The CDR3 sequence: CASSPLGRGLTGELFF. The CDR3 DNA reads TGCGCCAGCAGCCCCTTAGGGAGGGGTCTCACCGGGGAGCTGTTTTTT.

The genes are TRBV6-1 and TRBJ2-1; the D gene could be TRBD1 or TRBD2 (6 bases each). V was cut by 4 bases and J by 4 bases, with 20 bases left in between. This CDR3 has 17 amino acids. Germline V CDR1 and CDR2: MNHNS, SASEGT. CDR3 sequence (DNA): TGTGCCAGCAGTGTCCAAAGGCTGGGGGCGGGATACAATGAGCAGTTCTTC. Residues: CASSVQRLGAGYNEQFF.

The chain links TRBV11-2 to TRBJ2-7; TRBD1 agrees at 7 bases. V was clipped by 4 bases and J by 2 bases; unmatched bases: 11. Germline V CDR1 and CDR2: SGHAT, FQNNGV. The CDR3 runs to 16 residues. The CDR3 loop is CASSWGPRDRAYEQYF. The CDR3 region has the DNA TGTGCCAGCAGCTGGGGGCCTCGGGACAGAGCCTACGAGCAGTACTTC. Using reference TRBV11-2 and TRBJ2-7 for the parts outside the CDR3, the full variable domain is EAGVAQSPRYKIIEKRQSVAFWCNPISGHATLYWYQQILGQGPKLLIQFQNNGVVDDSQLPKDRFSAERLKGVDSTLKIQPAKLEDSAVYLCASSWGPRDRAYEQYFGPGTRLTVT.

The chain uses TRBV30 and TRBJ2-1, with 8 bases that match TRBD2. Germline V gene sequence: CDR1 GTSNPN, CDR2 SVGIG (reference sequence). This CDR3 spans 13 amino acids. The trim removed 1 base at V and 9 bases at J, leaving 5 bases unmatched. The CDR3 bases are TGTGCCTGGAGTGATGGGCTAGCGGGTGAGCAGTTCTTC. Protein: CAWSDGLAGEQFF.

The J gene is TRBJ2-3, the V gene TRBV27; 7 nucleotides agree with TRBD2. Germline CDR1 is MNHEY and CDR2 is SMNVEV (reference sequence). J lost 2 bases, V lost 11 bases, and 13 bases had no gene match. CDR3 length: 15 amino acids. This CDR3 reads CAVGGGRLITDTQYF. The CDR3 DNA follows: TGTGCCGTGGGTGGCGGGAGACTCATCACAGATACGCAGTATTTT.

The rearrangement links TRBV14 to TRBJ2-3; the match to TRBD2 covers 7 bases. The CDR3 totals 19 residues. CDR1 is SGHDN, CDR2 FVKESK, per germline. V shed 4 bases and J 0 bases; nucleotides not matched to a gene: 16. CDR3 region: CASSPRDRNSSGSTDTQYF. The CDR3 coding sequence is TGTGCCAGCAGCCCAAGAGACAGAAACTCTAGCGGAAGCACAGATACGCAGTATTTT. Variable domain in full (rest from reference TRBV14 and TRBJ2-3): EAGVTQFPSHSVIEKGQTVTLRCDPISGHDNLYWYRRVMGKEIKFLLHFVKESKQDESGMPNNRFLAERTGGTYSTLKVQPAELEDSGVYFCASSPRDRNSSGSTDTQYFGPGTRLTVL.

The chain employs TRBV28 and TRBJ2-1; weak D call: TRBD2 (6 bases). There are 15 residues in the CDR3. The germline V and J ends were trimmed by 6 bases and 7 bases, with 19 bases remaining between them. Germline V CDR1 and CDR2: MDHEN, SYDVKM. The CDR3 nucleotides are TGTGCCAGCAGCAGCCCCTTGAACGGGAGTAATGAGCAGTTCTTC. This encodes CASSSPLNGSNEQFF.

The chain recombines TRBV18 with TRBJ2-7; D gene unclear. With 0 bases removed from V and 2 bases from J, the gap between germline ends came to 11 bases. There are 15 residues in the CDR3. Germline CDR1 KGHSH, CDR2 LQKENI. CDR3 nucleotides: TGTGCCAGCTCACCACCAGTGGGTTTTACCTACGAGCAGTACTTC. Its translation: CASSPPVGFTYEQYF.

The genes are TRBV28 and TRBJ2-3; D is uncertain. Trimming left V 6 bases short and J 1 base short, with 8 bases between. The CDR3 totals 13 residues. Germline CDR1 and CDR2: MDHEN and SYDVKM. CDR3 sequence: CASRPLGTDTQYF. As DNA, the CDR3 is TGTGCCAGCAGGCCCTTGGGCACAGATACGCAGTATTTT.

The chain is built from TRBV7-2 and TRBJ2-1, with 9 positions matching TRBD2. J was trimmed by 8 bases and V by 4 bases; bases with no gene match: 6. Looked up from germline, CDR1 is SGHTA and CDR2 is FQGNSA. The CDR3 consists of 14 residues. The CDR3 DNA reads as TGTGCCAGCAGCTCTAGCGGGAACGGGGATGAGCAGTTCTTC. Its translation: CASSSSGNGDEQFF.

The chain is built from TRBV6-5 and TRBJ2-3; 10 bases align to TRBD2. J was trimmed by 6 bases and V by 4 bases; bases with no gene match: 7. The length of the CDR3 is 15 residues. Germline V gene data show CDR1 as MNHEY and CDR2 as SVGAGI. The CDR3 coding sequence is TGTGCCAGCAGTTTAGCTAGCGGGAGCTTTGATACGCAGTATTTT. This codes for CASSLASGSFDTQYF.

This sequence joins TRBV5-4 and TRBJ1-5, with unresolved D. Germline loops: CDR1 SGHNT, CDR2 YYREEE (reference sequence). This CDR3 spans 16 amino acids. The germline V and J ends were trimmed by 4 bases and 4 bases, with 18 bases remaining between them. CDR3 loop: CASSRRRTHGNQPQHF. The CDR3 DNA follows: TGTGCCAGCAGCCGTAGGCGGACCCATGGGAATCAGCCCCAGCATTTT.

The chain uses TRBV5-4 and TRBJ2-6; 10 bases match TRBD1. CDR1 is SGHNT, CDR2 YYREEE, per germline (reference sequence). The CDR3 spans 13 residues. J lost 12 bases, V lost 2 bases, and 2 bases had no gene match. CDR3 nucleotide sequence: TGTGCCAGCAGCTTCGGGACAGGGGTCGTCCTGACTTTC. Protein sequence: CASSFGTGVVLTF.

The CDR3 DNA is TGTGCCACCAGCAGATTTAAGACAGGGCCGAACACCGGGGAGCTGTTTTTT. It translates to CATSRFKTGPNTGELFF. V is TRBV15 and J is TRBJ2-2; 7 positions match TRBD1. V lost 2 bases and J lost 0; bases outside the gene matches: 6. CDR1 LNHNV and CDR2 YYDKDF come from the germline V gene (reference sequence). There are 17 residues in the CDR3.

The gene calls are TRBV11-1 and TRBJ2-5; 7 nucleotides match TRBD2. The germline CDR1 and CDR2 sequences are SGHAT and FQDESV (reference sequence). The ends lost 4 bases at V and 4 bases at J; junction bases unmatched: 6. The CDR3 has 14 amino acids. CDR3 DNA sequence: TGTGCCAGCAGCTCCGGACTAGTGGGAGAGACCCAGTACTTC. Amino acid sequence: CASSSGLVGETQYF.

The V and J genes are TRBV7-9 and TRBJ2-7; TRBD2 matches at 13 bases. With V trimmed by 5 bases and J by 4 bases, 8 bases remained unmatched. CDR1 is SEHNR and CDR2 is FQNEAQ in the germline V gene (reference sequence). CDR3 size: 16 residues. CDR3: CASSPIRLAGGYEQYF. In DNA form, the CDR3 reads TGTGCCAGCAGCCCGATAAGACTAGCGGGAGGTTACGAGCAGTACTTC.

V gene TRBV7-9 combines with J gene TRBJ2-1; 13 nucleotides line up with TRBD2. V shed 5 bases and J 5 bases; nucleotides not matched to a gene: 6. The CDR3 contains 16 residues. Looked up from germline, CDR1 is SEHNR and CDR2 is FQNEAQ (reference sequence). DNA of the CDR3: TGTGCCAGCAGCCCAAGGACTAGCGGGAGCAACAATGAGCAGTTCTTC. As protein: CASSPRTSGSNNEQFF.

This sequence joins TRBV29-1 and TRBJ2-1, with 14 bases fitting TRBD2. Losses at the gene ends were 2 bases for V and 3 bases for J; bases not matched to a gene: 9. Germline V gene data show CDR1 as SQVTM and CDR2 as ANQGSEA. The CDR3 is 18 amino acids. The CDR3 DNA reads TGCAGCGTTGAACTTGGGACTAGCGGGAGAACTCACTACAATGAGCAGTTCTTC. Its translation is CSVELGTSGRTHYNEQFF.